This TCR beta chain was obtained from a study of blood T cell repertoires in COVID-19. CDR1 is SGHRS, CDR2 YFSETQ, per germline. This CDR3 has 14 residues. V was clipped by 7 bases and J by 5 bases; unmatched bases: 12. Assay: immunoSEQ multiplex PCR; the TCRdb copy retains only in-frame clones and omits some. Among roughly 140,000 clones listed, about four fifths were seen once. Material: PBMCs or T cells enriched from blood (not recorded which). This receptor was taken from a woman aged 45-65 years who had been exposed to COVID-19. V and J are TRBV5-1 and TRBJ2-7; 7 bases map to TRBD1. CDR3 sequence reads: CASRLRQGGHEQYF. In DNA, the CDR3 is TGCGCCAGCCGTCTTCGACAGGGTGGCCACGAGCAGTACTTC.